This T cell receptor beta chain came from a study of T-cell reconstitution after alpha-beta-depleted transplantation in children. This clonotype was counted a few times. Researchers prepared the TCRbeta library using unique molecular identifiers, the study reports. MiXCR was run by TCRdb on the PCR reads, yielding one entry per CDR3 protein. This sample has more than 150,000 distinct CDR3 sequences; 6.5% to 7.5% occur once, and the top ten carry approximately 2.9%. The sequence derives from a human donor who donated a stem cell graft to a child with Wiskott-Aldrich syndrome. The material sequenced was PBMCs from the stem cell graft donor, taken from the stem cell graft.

Here the CDR3 reads CASSPMWGGNEQFF. In nucleotides, the CDR3 is TGTGCCAGCTCACCAATGTGGGGTGGCAATGAGCAGTTCTTC. The chain links TRBV18 to TRBJ2-1; no reliable D call. Deletions cut 2 bases from V and 6 bases from J, with 11 bases between. Germline V CDR1 and CDR2: KGHSH, LQKENI. The CDR3 is 14 residues long.